The TCR beta chain under discussion was sequenced for a study of cytomegalovirus exposure and HLA in healthy donors. Whole-study findings and limits: The listing of 160 or so TCR beta chains classed them as cytomegalovirus-associated. Rarity held for most TCR sequences, but there were some public TCRs that occurred in many donors.

Per the germline V gene, CDR1 is LNHDA and CDR2 is SQIVND (reference sequence). The CDR3 is 16 amino acids. Germline trimming cut 3 bases from V and 5 bases from J; bases unmatched to any gene: 6. About this clone: Its antigen remains unknown.

The donors were part of the validation cohort of 120 or so subjects. That cohort was separate from the first cohort, which comprised roughly 670 subjects. Using immunoSEQ multiplex PCR, the repertoire was profiled, and TCRdb retains in-frame clones only, with some absent. The data hold 150,000 or so clones, with roughly 89% observed a single time. The TCR was taken from a woman younger than 35 in good health and CMV-seropositive. The rearrangement joins TRBV19 to TRBJ1-4; 10 bases fit TRBD1. What was sequenced was PBMCs. The DNA of the CDR3 is TGTGCCAGTAGTATCGGACAGGGGGTGAAAAATGAAAAACTGTTTTTT. Residues: CASSIGQGVKNEKLFF. Together with reference TRBV19 and TRBJ1-4, the CDR3 gives the full variable domain: DGGITQSPKYLFRKEGQNVTLSCEQNLNHDAMYWYRQDPGQGLRLIYYSQIVNDFQKGDIAEGYSVSREKKESFPLTVTSAQKNPTAFYLCASSIGQGVKNEKLFFGSGTQLSVL.